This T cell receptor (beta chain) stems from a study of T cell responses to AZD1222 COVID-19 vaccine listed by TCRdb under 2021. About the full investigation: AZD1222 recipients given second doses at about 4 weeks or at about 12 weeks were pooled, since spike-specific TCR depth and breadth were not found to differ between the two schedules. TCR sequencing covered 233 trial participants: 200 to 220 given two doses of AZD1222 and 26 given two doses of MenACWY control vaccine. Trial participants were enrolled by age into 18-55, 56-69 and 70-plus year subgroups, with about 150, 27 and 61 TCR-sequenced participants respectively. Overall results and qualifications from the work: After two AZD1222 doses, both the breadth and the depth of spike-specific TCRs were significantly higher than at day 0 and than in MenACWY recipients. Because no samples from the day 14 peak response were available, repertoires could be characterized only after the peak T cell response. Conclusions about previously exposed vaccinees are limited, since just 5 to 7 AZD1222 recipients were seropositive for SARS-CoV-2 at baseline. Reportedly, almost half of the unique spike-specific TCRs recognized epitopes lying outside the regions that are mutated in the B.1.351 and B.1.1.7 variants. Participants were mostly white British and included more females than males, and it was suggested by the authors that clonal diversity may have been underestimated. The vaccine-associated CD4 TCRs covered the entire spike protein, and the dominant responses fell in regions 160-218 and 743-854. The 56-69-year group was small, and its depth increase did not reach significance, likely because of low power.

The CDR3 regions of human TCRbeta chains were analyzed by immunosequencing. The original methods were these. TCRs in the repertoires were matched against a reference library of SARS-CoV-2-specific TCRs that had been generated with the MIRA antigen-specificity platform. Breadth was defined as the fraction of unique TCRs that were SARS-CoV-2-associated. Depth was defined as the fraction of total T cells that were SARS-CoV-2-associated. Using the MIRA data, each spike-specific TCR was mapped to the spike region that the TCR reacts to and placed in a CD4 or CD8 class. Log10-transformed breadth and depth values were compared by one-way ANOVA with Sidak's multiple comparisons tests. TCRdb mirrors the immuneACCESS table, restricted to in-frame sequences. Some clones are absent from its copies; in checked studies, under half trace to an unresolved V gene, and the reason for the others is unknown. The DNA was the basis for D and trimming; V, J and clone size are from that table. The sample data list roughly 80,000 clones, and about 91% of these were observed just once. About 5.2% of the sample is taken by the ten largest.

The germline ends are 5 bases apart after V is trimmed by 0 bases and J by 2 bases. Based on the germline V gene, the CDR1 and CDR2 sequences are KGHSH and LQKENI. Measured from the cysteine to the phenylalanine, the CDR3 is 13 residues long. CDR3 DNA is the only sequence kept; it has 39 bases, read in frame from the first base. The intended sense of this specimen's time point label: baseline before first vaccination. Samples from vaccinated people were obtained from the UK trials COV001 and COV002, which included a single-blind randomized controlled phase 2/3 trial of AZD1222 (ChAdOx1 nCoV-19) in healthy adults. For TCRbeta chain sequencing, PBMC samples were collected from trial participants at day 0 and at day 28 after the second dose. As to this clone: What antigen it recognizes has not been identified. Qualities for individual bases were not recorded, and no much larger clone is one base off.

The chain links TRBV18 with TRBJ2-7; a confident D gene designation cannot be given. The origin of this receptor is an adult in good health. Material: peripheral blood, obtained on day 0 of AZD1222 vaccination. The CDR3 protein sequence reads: CASSPPPPYEQYF. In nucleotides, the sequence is TGTGCCAGCTCACCACCTCCCCCCTACGAGCAGTACTTC. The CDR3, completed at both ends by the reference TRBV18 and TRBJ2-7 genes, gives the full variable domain NAGVMQNPRHLVRRRGQEARLRCSPMKGHSHVYWYRQLPEEGLKFMVYLQKENIIDESGMPKERFSAEFPKEGPSILRIQQVVRGDSAAYFCASSPPPPYEQYFGPGTRLTVT.